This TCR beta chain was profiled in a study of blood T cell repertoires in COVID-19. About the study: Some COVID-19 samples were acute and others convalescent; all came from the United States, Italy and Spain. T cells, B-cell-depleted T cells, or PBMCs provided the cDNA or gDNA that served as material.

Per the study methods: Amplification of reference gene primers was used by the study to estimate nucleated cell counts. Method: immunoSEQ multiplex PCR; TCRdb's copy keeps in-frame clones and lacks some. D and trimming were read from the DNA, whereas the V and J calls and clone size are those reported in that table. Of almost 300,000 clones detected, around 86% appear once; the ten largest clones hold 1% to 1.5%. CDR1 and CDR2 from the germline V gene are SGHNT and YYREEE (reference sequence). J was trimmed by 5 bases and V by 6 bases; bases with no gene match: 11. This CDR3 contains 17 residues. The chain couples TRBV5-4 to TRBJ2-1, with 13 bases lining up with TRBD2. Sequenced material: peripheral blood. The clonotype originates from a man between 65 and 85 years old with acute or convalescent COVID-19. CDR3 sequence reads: CASNSGTSGKMDNEQFF. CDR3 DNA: TGTGCCAGCAACTCCGGGACTAGCGGGAAGATGGACAATGAGCAGTTCTTC. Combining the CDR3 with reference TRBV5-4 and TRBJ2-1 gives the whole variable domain ETGVTQSPTHLIKTRGQQVTLRCSSQSGHNTVSWYQQALGQGPQFIFQYYREEENGRGNFPPRFSGLQFPNYSSELNVNALELDDSALYLCASNSGTSGKMDNEQFFGPGTRLTVL.